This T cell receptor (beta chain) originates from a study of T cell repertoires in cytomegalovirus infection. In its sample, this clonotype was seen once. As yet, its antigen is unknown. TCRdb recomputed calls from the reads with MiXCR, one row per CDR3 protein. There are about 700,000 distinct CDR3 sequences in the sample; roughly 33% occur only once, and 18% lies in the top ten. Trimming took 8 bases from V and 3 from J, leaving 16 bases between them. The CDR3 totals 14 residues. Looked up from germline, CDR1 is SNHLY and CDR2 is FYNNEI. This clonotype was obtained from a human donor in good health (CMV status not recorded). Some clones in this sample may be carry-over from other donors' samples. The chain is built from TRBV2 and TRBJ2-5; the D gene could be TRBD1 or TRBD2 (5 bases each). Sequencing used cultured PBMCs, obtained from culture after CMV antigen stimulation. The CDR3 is CASASWGSKETQYF. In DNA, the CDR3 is TGTGCCAGCGCCTCCTGGGGGTCCAAAGAGACCCAGTACTTC. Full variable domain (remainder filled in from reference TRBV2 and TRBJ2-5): EPEVTQTPSHQVTQMGQEVILRCVPISNHLYFYWYRQILGQKVEFLVSFYNNEISEKSEIFDDQFSVERPDGSNFTLKIRSTKLEDSAMYFCASASWGSKETQYFGPGTRLLVL.